This T cell receptor (beta chain) was sequenced during a study of cytomegalovirus exposure and HLA in healthy donors. General observations from the study: A few CMV-associated chains proved CMV antigen-specific in vitro. A later examination showed that TCR association rates differed by HLA locus, with DRB1 most and HLA-C fewest.

CDR1 and CDR2 (germline): SGHTA, FQGNSA. V was cut by 3 bases and J by 0 bases, with 6 bases left in between. The CDR3 loop spans 14 amino acids. Despite likely unrecorded immune exposures, the donors were nominally healthy at the time of sampling. This clone has only one observation. Its antigen is not known. Other DNA sequences from this sample encode an identical CDR3 as well. Use of 60 Vbeta and 13 Jbeta primers characterized the PCR. This table comes from immunoSEQ multiplex PCR, and its TCRdb copy is limited to in-frame clones, with some not included. The table shows over 55,000 clones, with around three quarters occurring only once.

V usage is TRBV7-2 and J usage is TRBJ1-3; TRBD1 is a possible D gene (6 bases). Sequencing input: PBMCs. The TCR sequence derives from a woman between 50 and 59 years old in good health and CMV-seropositive. CDR3 loop: CASSLDSSGNTIYF. The CDR3 DNA follows: TGTGCCAGCAGCTTGGACAGCTCTGGAAACACCATATATTTT.